The subject of this entry is one T cell receptor (beta chain). The same CDR3 also results from other DNA sequences found in this sample. The assay was immunoSEQ multiplex PCR, and TCRdb's table has in-frame clones only and misses some. The table has 65,000 to 85,000 clones, roughly 90% seen once. This CDR3 contains 11 residues. Germline CDR1 and CDR2: DFQATT and SNEGSKA (reference sequence). V was cut by 2 bases and J by 7 bases, with 9 bases left in between. This sample is drawn from a study of blood T cell repertoires in COVID-19. The sequencing input was peripheral blood. This chain uses TRBV20-1 with TRBJ2-7; D ambiguous. The receptor was derived from a human donor in a cohort sampled during active COVID-19. The CDR3, as DNA: TGCAGTGCTAGATCCGGGTTTGAGCAGTACTTC. Its protein product is CSARSGFEQYF.